These 25 T cell receptor beta chains came from one sample sequenced in a study of Ad26.COV2.S vaccination and SARS-CoV-2 variants. Only in-frame clones appear in the TCRdb table, and some are missing; sequencing was by immunoSEQ multiplex PCR. The sample yields 350,000 to 600,000 clones, 70% to 90% seen once. This sample's treatment: 19 received Ad26.COV2.S at low or high dose, single or two shots; roughly five received placebo; per-sample allocation not given. Samples were taken on day 63 after the first vaccine or placebo injection. The material sequenced was peripheral blood, taken in a trial of Ad26.COV2.S vaccine versus placebo. These receptors were obtained from a person between 18 and 65 years old who received the Ad26.COV2.S COVID-19 vaccine or a placebo.

The rearrangement joins TRBV18 to TRBJ2-7, with 9 positions matching TRBD1. The CDR3 is made up of 16 amino acids. Germline-derived CDR1 and CDR2 are KGHSH and LQKENI. J lost 3 bases, V lost 3 bases, and 9 bases had no gene match. The CDR3 region is CASSPITGTGRYEQYF. The CDR3 DNA sequence: TGTGCCAGCTCACCGATTACCGGGACAGGGCGCTACGAGCAGTACTTC.

The rearrangement links TRBV21-1 to TRBJ1-1; the D call of TRBD1 is as the table states it, not checked on the DNA. TRBV21-1 is marked as a pseudogene. This CDR3 contains 14 residues. CDR3 protein: CASSIGTGYTEAFF. The CDR3 DNA is TGTGCCAGCAGCATTGGGACAGGGTACACTGAAGCTTTCTTT.

This clone is a singleton in its sample. This sequence joins TRBV9 and TRBJ2-5, with D possibly TRBD2 on 6 matching bases. Trimming removed 4 bases from V and 5 bases from J, with 15 bases in between. Looked up from germline, CDR1 is SGDLS and CDR2 is YYNGEE. The CDR3 extends over 14 amino acids. The CDR3 spells CASSPRGFLETQYF. DNA for the CDR3: TGTGCCAGCAGCCCTCGGGGGTTTTTGGAGACCCAGTACTTC.

This sequence joins TRBV28 and TRBJ1-1; no reliable D call. V shed 6 bases and J shed 6 bases, with 11 bases lying between them. The CDR3 covers 12 residues. Germline CDR1 MDHEN, CDR2 SYDVKM. The CDR3 is CASSQLVAEAFF. The CDR3 bases are TGTGCCAGCAGCCAGCTCGTGGCTGAAGCTTTCTTT. Using reference TRBV28 and TRBJ1-1 for the parts outside the CDR3, the full variable domain is DVKVTQSSRYLVKRTGEKVFLECVQDMDHENMFWYRQDPGLGLRLIYFSYDVKMKEKGDIPEGYSVSREKKERFSLILESASTNQTSMYLCASSQLVAEAFFGQGTRLTVV.

This clone was recorded once. A much larger clonotype is one base distant, so this may be a read error. This chain links TRBV7-9 with TRBJ2-7; no clear D gene. V shed 1 base and J shed 2 bases, with 6 bases lying between them. Looked up from germline, CDR1 is SEHNR and CDR2 is FQNEAQ (reference sequence). The CDR3 loop spans 13 amino acids. The CDR3 loop reads CASSLGATYEQYF. DNA of the CDR3: TGTGCCAGCAGCTTAGGGGCGACCTACGAGCAGTACTTC. The full variable domain, with the rest looked up from reference TRBV7-9 and TRBJ2-7, is DTGVSQNPRHKITKRGQNVTFRCDPISEHNRLYWYRQTLGQGPEFLTYFQNEAQLEKSRLLSDRFSAERPKGSFSTLEIQRTEQGDSAMYLCASSLGATYEQYFGPGTRLTVT.

A word on this clone: The sample carries other DNA sequences with the same CDR3. This rearrangement joins TRBV5-1 to TRBJ1-2; D is undetermined. Germline lookup yields CDR1 SGHRS and CDR2 YFSETQ. The CDR3 is 12 residues long. The V end was cut by 4 bases, the J end by 4 bases, with 8 bases between. The CDR3 DNA reads as TGCGCCAGCAGCCTGGACGGCTATGGCTACACCTTC. Residues: CASSLDGYGYTF.

Only a few counts were recorded for this clone. V usage is TRBV2 and J usage is TRBJ1-3; no definite D call. This CDR3 is built from 15 residues. The V end was cut by 3 bases, the J end by 2 bases, with 11 bases between. Germline CDR1 and CDR2: SNHLY and FYNNEI. The CDR3 DNA follows: TGTGCCAGCAGTGACCCGCCCGGTCCTGGAAACACCATATATTTT. The encoded protein is CASSDPPGPGNTIYF. Drawing the rest from reference TRBV2 and TRBJ1-3, the complete variable domain is EPEVTQTPSHQVTQMGQEVILRCVPISNHLYFYWYRQILGQKVEFLVSFYNNEISEKSEIFDDQFSVERPDGSNFTLKIRSTKLEDSAMYFCASSDPPGPGNTIYFGEGSWLTVV.

The chain combines TRBV30 with TRBJ1-1, with TRBD1 matching 9 bases. Germline V gene lookup returns CDR1 GTSNPN and CDR2 SVGIG (reference sequence). The V gene end was trimmed by 4 bases and the J gene end by 12 bases; junction bases not matched to a gene: 6. The CDR3 is 11 amino acids. CDR3 sequence reads: CAWTRTGDPFF. The CDR3, as DNA: TGTGCCTGGACCCGGACAGGGGACCCTTTCTTT.

This clone occurred once. The chain is built from TRBV19 and TRBJ1-5; 7 positions match TRBD1. The CDR3 runs to 15 residues. Germline assignment: CDR1 LNHDA and CDR2 SQIVND (reference sequence). V was clipped by 4 bases and J by 3 bases; unmatched bases: 6. CDR3: CASSRDSPYNQPQHF. The CDR3 DNA is TGTGCCAGTAGTAGGGACAGTCCTTACAATCAGCCCCAGCATTTT. Using reference TRBV19 and TRBJ1-5 for the parts outside the CDR3, the full variable domain is DGGITQSPKYLFRKEGQNVTLSCEQNLNHDAMYWYRQDPGQGLRLIYYSQIVNDFQKGDIAEGYSVSREKKESFPLTVTSAQKNPTAFYLCASSRDSPYNQPQHFGDGTRLSIL.

The J gene is TRBJ1-6, the V gene TRBV19; D ambiguous. Germline lookup yields CDR1 LNHDA and CDR2 SQIVND (reference sequence). This CDR3 spans 13 amino acids. V lost 6 bases to trimming and J lost 7 bases, with 10 bases between them. CDR3 residues: CASRWNQNSPLHF. DNA for the CDR3: TGTGCCAGTAGGTGGAATCAGAATTCACCCCTCCACTTT.

The chain recombines TRBV29-1 with TRBJ2-3; 8 nucleotides align to TRBD2. Germline CDR1 is SQVTM and CDR2 is ANQGSEA. CDR3 size: 14 residues. J gave up 9 bases and V 5 bases, and 13 bases lay outside the gene matches. The CDR3 DNA is TGCAGCGTTTTACAATTCGAGGCGGGGGGAACGCAGTATTTT. Protein: CSVLQFEAGGTQYF.

This clone was recorded only once. The V call is TRBV6-2 or TRBV6-3, the J call TRBJ2-1, with unresolved D. The CDR3 runs to 11 residues. V lost 2 bases and J lost 15, with 11 bases in between. CDR1 and CDR2 from the germline V gene are MNHEY and SVGEGT. The DNA of the CDR3 is TGTGCCAGCAGTTACGGGCTTGAGTGGTTCTTC. It encodes CASSYGLEWFF.

This clone was observed a single time. The chain couples TRBV18 to TRBJ1-2, with D maybe TRBD1 (5 bases). Trimming pared 3 bases from V and 3 bases from J, leaving 26 bases between. This CDR3 comprises 19 residues. Looked up from germline, CDR1 is KGHSH and CDR2 is LQKENI. The CDR3 nucleotides are TGTGCCAGCTCACCTGAGGCTTATCTTAGGGGACTAGTCGACTATGGCTACACCTTC. This translates into CASSPEAYLRGLVDYGYTF.

The CDR3 reads CASRGTGHQPQHF. As DNA, the CDR3 is TGTGCCAGCAGAGGGACAGGGCATCAGCCCCAGCATTTT. This sequence joins TRBV2 and TRBJ1-5; 9 positions agree with TRBD1. V dropped 6 bases and J dropped 5; count of bases not matched to a gene: 2. From germline, CDR1 is SNHLY and CDR2 FYNNEI. This CDR3 has 13 amino acids. Based on the CDR3 plus reference TRBV2 and TRBJ1-5, the full variable domain is EPEVTQTPSHQVTQMGQEVILRCVPISNHLYFYWYRQILGQKVEFLVSFYNNEISEKSEIFDDQFSVERPDGSNFTLKIRSTKLEDSAMYFCASRGTGHQPQHFGDGTRLSIL.

J is TRBJ2-1 and V is TRBV11-3; D is undetermined. Germline assignment: CDR1 SGHNT and CDR2 YENEEA. V dropped 5 bases and J dropped 0 bases, with 14 bases sitting between them. CDR3 size: 16 residues. Here the CDR3 DNA reads TGTGCCAGCAGCCGTGATTATGCGAGCTCCTACAATGAGCAGTTCTTC. It specifies CASSRDYASSYNEQFF.

The gene calls are TRBV27 and TRBJ1-1, with 8 positions matching TRBD1. This CDR3 is 15 amino acids long. Germline V CDR1 and CDR2: MNHEY, SMNVEV (reference sequence). Unmatched junction bases numbered 10, after V lost 5 bases and J lost 5 bases. CDR3 DNA: TGTGCCAGCAGTCGAAGGACAGGGCTTTGGACTGAAGCTTTCTTT. It yields the protein CASSRRTGLWTEAFF.

The table lists this clone with a count of one. The genes are TRBV30 and TRBJ1-6; TRBD1 aligns across 11 bases. CDR1 and CDR2 from the germline V gene are GTSNPN and SVGIG (reference sequence). Germline trimming cut 4 bases from V and 9 bases from J; bases unmatched to any gene: 11. This CDR3 contains 16 residues. DNA of the CDR3: TGTGCCTGGATGGTCGGACAGGGGGCGCCGGGTTCACCCCTCCACTTT. As protein: CAWMVGQGAPGSPLHF. The full variable domain, with the rest looked up from reference TRBV30 and TRBJ1-6, is SQTIHQWPATLVQPVGSPLSLECTVEGTSNPNLYWYRQAAGRGLQLLFYSVGIGQISSEVPQNLSASRPQDRQFILSSKKLLLSDSGFYLCAWMVGQGAPGSPLHFGNGTRLTVT.

J is TRBJ2-2 and V is TRBV5-1; TRBD2 matches at 8 bases. The germline V gene has CDR1 SGHRS and CDR2 YFSETQ. Trimming at V came to 0 bases and at J to 5 bases, leaving 3 bases not matched to a gene. The CDR3 consists of 15 residues. The CDR3 sequence is CASSLDGRATGELFF. The CDR3, as DNA: TGCGCCAGCAGCTTGGACGGGAGGGCGACCGGGGAGCTGTTTTTT.

V is TRBV28 and J is TRBJ1-2, with D hard to call. The CDR3 is 12 amino acids. Germline CDR1 and CDR2: MDHEN and SYDVKM. Trimming left V 7 bases short and J 3 bases short, with 9 bases between. CDR3 nucleotide sequence: TGTGCCAGCAATAAGGGAGACTATGGCTACACCTTC. Its translation: CASNKGDYGYTF.

The genes are TRBV5-1 and TRBJ2-7, with no clear D. This CDR3 has 13 amino acids. V lost 6 bases, J lost 1 base, and 11 bases lay in between. Germline assignment: CDR1 SGHRS and CDR2 YFSETQ. CDR3 region: CASTRGDSYEQYF. CDR3 sequence (DNA): TGCGCCAGCACAAGAGGCGATTCCTACGAGCAGTACTTC.

This clone was recorded only once. This sequence joins TRBV5-1 and TRBJ2-7; D remains ambiguous. This CDR3 spans 13 amino acids. Germline values: CDR1 SGHRS, CDR2 YFSETQ. The V gene lost 3 bases and the J gene lost 5 bases, with 12 bases spanning the gap. The CDR3 loop reads CASSSRPWDEQYF. DNA of the CDR3: TGCGCCAGCAGCTCTCGTCCCTGGGACGAGCAGTACTTC. Variable domain in full (rest from reference TRBV5-1 and TRBJ2-7): KAGVTQTPRYLIKTRGQQVTLSCSPISGHRSVSWYQQTPGQGLQFLFEYFSETQRNKGNFPGRFSGRQFSNSRSEMNVSTLELGDSALYLCASSSRPWDEQYFGPGTRLTVT.

The V and J genes are TRBV4-1 and TRBJ1-3; D might be TRBD1 (6 bases). The CDR3 is 15 amino acids. The germline V and J ends were trimmed by 1 base and 4 bases, with 11 bases remaining between them. Germline V gives CDR1 MGHRA, CDR2 YSYEKL. Here the CDR3 DNA reads TGCGCCAGCAGCCAAGGACAGGAGCGGGGAAACACCATATATTTT. It encodes CASSQGQERGNTIYF.

The chain uses TRBV5-1 and TRBJ2-1; D remains unclear. Trimming removed 7 bases from V and 5 bases from J, with 7 bases in between. CDR3 length equals 11 residues. Germline loops: CDR1 SGHRS, CDR2 YFSETQ. The CDR3 nucleotides are TGCGCCAGCCTGCGGAACAATGAGCAGTTCTTC. Translating it yields CASLRNNEQFF.

This chain links TRBV11-2 with TRBJ2-7; 12 bases map to TRBD1. Germline CDR1 reads SGHAT; CDR2 reads FQNNGV. The CDR3 sequence is 18 residues long. The junction had 15 bases not matched to a gene; V was cut back by 2 bases and J by 7 bases. CDR3 nucleotide sequence: TGTGCCAGCAGCTTAATTACGGGCCTGGGACAGGGGGCGTTGGAGCAGTACTTC. It codes for CASSLITGLGQGALEQYF.

Details on this clone: One end of the junction fails to match germline, which may point to a read error. The gene calls are TRBV28 and TRBJ1-2; the D is unclear. This CDR3 contains 11 residues. Germline V gene lookup returns CDR1 MDHEN and CDR2 SYDVKM. The CDR3 loop reads CASSSKYGYTF. For the CDR3, the DNA is TGTGCCAGCAGTTCTAAATATGGCTACACCTTC.